This TCR beta chain was sequenced in a study of T cells in Graves' hyperthyroidism and ophthalmopathy. The V end was cut by 6 bases, the J end by 8 bases, with 13 bases between. Germline CDR1 SNHLY, CDR2 FYNNEI. The CDR3 is 13 amino acids. TCR beta CDR3 regions were amplified from RNA transcripts. In the first-round RT-PCR of the TCR CDR3, the HTBI primer set was used. In TCRdb, the multiplex PCR reads were re-called with MiXCR into one record per CDR3 protein. The data contain 600,000 or so distinct CDR3 sequences, around 45% of them seen just once; the ten biggest clones take up roughly 8.2%. The J gene is TRBJ1-4, the V gene TRBV2; D is uncertain. Sequenced sample: peripheral blood or thyroid tissue (not recorded which). The receptor comes from a woman between 18 and 30 years old with Graves' hyperthyroidism. The CDR3 sequence: CASRMGTREKLFF. The CDR3, as DNA: TGTGCCAGCAGGATGGGTACCAGGGAAAAACTGTTTTTT.